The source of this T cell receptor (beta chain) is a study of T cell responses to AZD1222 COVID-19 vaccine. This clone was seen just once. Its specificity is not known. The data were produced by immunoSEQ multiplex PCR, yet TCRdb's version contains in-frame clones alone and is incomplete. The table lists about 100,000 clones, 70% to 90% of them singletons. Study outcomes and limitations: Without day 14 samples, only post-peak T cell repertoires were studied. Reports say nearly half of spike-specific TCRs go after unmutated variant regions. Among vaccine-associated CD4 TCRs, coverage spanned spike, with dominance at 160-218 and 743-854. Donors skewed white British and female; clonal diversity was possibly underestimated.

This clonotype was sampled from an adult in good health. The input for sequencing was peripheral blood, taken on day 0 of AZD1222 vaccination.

The CDR3 reads CASSLLVTGDNSPLHF. CDR3 DNA: TGTGCCAGCAGTTTACTCGTGACAGGGGATAATTCACCCCTCCACTTT. The chain employs TRBV27 and TRBJ1-6; 8 nucleotides line up with TRBD1. After removal of 2 bases from V and 5 bases from J, the junction contained 5 bases not matched to a gene. Germline V gene sequence: CDR1 MNHEY, CDR2 SMNVEV (reference sequence). The CDR3 length is 16 residues.